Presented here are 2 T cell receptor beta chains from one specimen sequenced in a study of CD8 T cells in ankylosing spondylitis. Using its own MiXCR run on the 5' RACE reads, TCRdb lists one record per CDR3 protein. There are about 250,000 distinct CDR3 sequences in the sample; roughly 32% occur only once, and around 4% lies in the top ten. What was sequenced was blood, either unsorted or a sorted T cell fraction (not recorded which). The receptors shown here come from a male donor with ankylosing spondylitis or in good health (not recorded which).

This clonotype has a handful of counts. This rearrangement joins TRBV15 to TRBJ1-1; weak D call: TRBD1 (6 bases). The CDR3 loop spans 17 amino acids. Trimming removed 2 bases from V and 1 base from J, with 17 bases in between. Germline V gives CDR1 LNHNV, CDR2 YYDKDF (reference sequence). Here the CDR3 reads CATSRSTGRWGNTEAFF. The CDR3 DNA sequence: TGTGCCACCAGCAGATCTACAGGGCGATGGGGGAACACTGAAGCTTTCTTT.

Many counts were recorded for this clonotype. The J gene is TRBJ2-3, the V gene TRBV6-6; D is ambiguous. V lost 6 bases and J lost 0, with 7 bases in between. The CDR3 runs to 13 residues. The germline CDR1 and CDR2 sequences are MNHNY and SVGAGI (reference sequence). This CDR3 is CASSKDSTDTQYF. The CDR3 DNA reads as TGTGCCAGCAGCAAGGACAGCACAGATACGCAGTATTTT.